Following are 19 T cell receptor beta chains from one sample sequenced in a study of long-term antiretroviral therapy in people with HIV. Runs used v3.0 of the immunoSEQ assay and were done at survey level. Clones were read by immunoSEQ multiplex PCR, and TCRdb kept only the in-frame ones, dropping some. The data show tens of thousands of clones, with 85% seen just once and 4.8% held by the top ten. This specimen was unsorted PBMCs, taken roughly 2.9 years before starting antiretroviral therapy. These TCRs come from a woman under 40 with HIV.

The V and J genes are TRBV6-4 and TRBJ2-6, with D hard to call. Trimming stripped 4 bases from V and 0 bases from J, with 4 bases between. The CDR3 is made up of 14 amino acids. Germline V gives CDR1 MRHNA, CDR2 SNTAGT. Here the CDR3 DNA reads TGTGCCAGCAGTGGGGACTCTGGGGCCAACGTCCTGACTTTC. Translating gives CASSGDSGANVLTF.

The J gene is TRBJ2-5, the V gene TRBV23-1, with 9 bases fitting TRBD1. TRBV23-1 is annotated as an ORF whose role is uncertain. The CDR3 consists of 16 residues. V shed 6 bases, J shed 7 bases, and the junction held 15 bases outside the gene matches. The DNA for the CDR3 is TGCGCCAGCAGCTACCGAGGGACAGGGAATTTCGGGACCCAGTACTTC. Translating gives CASSYRGTGNFGTQYF.

This chain connects TRBV6-1 to TRBJ2-1; TRBD2 matches at 9 bases. The CDR3 is made up of 17 amino acids. J lost 8 bases, V lost 1 base, and 12 bases had no gene match. The germline V gene encodes CDR1 MNHNS and CDR2 SASEGT. In DNA, the CDR3 is TGTGCCAGCAGTGAAGTGGTAGGCGGGGGGGGCCTCGATGAGCAGTTCTTC. Its protein is CASSEVVGGGGLDEQFF.

V is TRBV30 and J is TRBJ1-4, with no clear D. V was shortened by 0 bases and J by 8 bases, with 4 bases between the two germline ends. The CDR3 length is 11 residues. Germline V gene data show CDR1 as GTSNPN and CDR2 as SVGIG (reference sequence). DNA for the CDR3: TGTGCCTGGAGTGTATCAGAAAAACTGTTTTTT. Protein: CAWSVSEKLFF.

The CDR3 nucleotides read TGTGCCAGCAGCTTACAGGACAGGGTGACCCAGTACTTC. Protein: CASSLQDRVTQYF. This chain connects TRBV5-4 to TRBJ2-5; TRBD1 agrees at 8 bases. Germline trimming cut 2 bases from V and 7 bases from J; bases unmatched to any gene: 4. Germline V gene data show CDR1 as SGHNT and CDR2 as YYREEE (reference sequence). CDR3 length: 13 amino acids.

This chain uses TRBV6-5 with TRBJ1-6; unclear D gene. The V gene's germline CDR1 is MNHEY and CDR2 SVGAGI. CDR3 length: 14 amino acids. V was cut by 5 bases and J by 7 bases, with 12 bases left in between. CDR3 region: CASSDAGGNSPLHF. DNA for the CDR3: TGTGCCAGCAGTGACGCCGGTGGGAATTCACCCCTCCACTTT.

This chain uses TRBV27 with TRBJ2-1; D is ambiguous. Germline CDR1 reads MNHEY; CDR2 reads SMNVEV (reference sequence). V lost 5 bases, J lost 9 bases, and 11 bases lay in between. The CDR3 spans 12 residues. The CDR3: CASSTYSREQFF. Here the CDR3 DNA reads TGTGCCAGCAGTACCTATTCCCGTGAGCAGTTCTTC.

This rearrangement joins TRBV2 to TRBJ2-1; D ambiguous. This CDR3 is 12 amino acids long. V lost 4 bases to trimming and J lost 6 bases, with 7 bases between them. The germline CDR1 and CDR2 sequences are SNHLY and FYNNEI. CDR3 residues: CASSGSGNEQFF. The CDR3 bases are TGTGCCAGCAGTGGGTCGGGCAATGAGCAGTTCTTC. Filled out from reference TRBV2 and TRBJ2-1, the complete variable domain reads EPEVTQTPSHQVTQMGQEVILRCVPISNHLYFYWYRQILGQKVEFLVSFYNNEISEKSEIFDDQFSVERPDGSNFTLKIRSTKLEDSAMYFCASSGSGNEQFFGPGTRLTVL.

The CDR3 DNA is TGTGCCAGCACCCCCCTACCCGCCAACTATGGCTACACCTTC. Translated: CASTPLPANYGYTF. The chain carries TRBV2 and TRBJ1-2, with unresolved D. CDR3 length: 14 amino acids. Looked up from germline, CDR1 is SNHLY and CDR2 is FYNNEI. Trimming pared 7 bases from V and 2 bases from J, leaving 14 bases between.

V is TRBV30 and J is TRBJ2-3; 8 positions agree with TRBD2. From germline, CDR1 is GTSNPN and CDR2 SVGIG (reference sequence). This CDR3 has 13 amino acids. Trimming took 3 bases from V and 9 from J; bases not matched to a gene: 8. This CDR3 reads CAWSGGAGRTQYF. CDR3 DNA: TGTGCCTGGAGCGGGGGGGCCGGAAGGACGCAGTATTTT. The variable domain in full, with the rest retrieved from reference TRBV30 and TRBJ2-3, is SQTIHQWPATLVQPVGSPLSLECTVEGTSNPNLYWYRQAAGRGLQLLFYSVGIGQISSEVPQNLSASRPQDRQFILSSKKLLLSDSGFYLCAWSGGAGRTQYFGPGTRLTVL.

CDR3 loop: CATNEQGGANTGELFF. The CDR3 DNA reads TGTGCCACTAACGAACAGGGGGGTGCGAACACCGGGGAGCTGTTTTTT. The rearrangement joins TRBV7-3 to TRBJ2-2; 8 bases match TRBD1. Trimming at V came to 10 bases and at J to 0 bases, leaving 10 bases not matched to a gene. The V gene's germline CDR1 is SGHTA and CDR2 FQGTGA. This CDR3 comprises 16 residues.

CDR3 sequence (DNA): TGTGCCAGCAGCAGAGGACAGGGTTTATCTTCTTCCCACGAGCAGTACTTC. Protein: CASSRGQGLSSSHEQYF. The rearrangement uses TRBV21-1 and TRBJ2-7; TRBD1, the table's D call, lacks a check against the DNA. TRBV21-1 is tagged as a pseudogene. The CDR3 length is 17 residues.

This chain joins TRBV7-7 and TRBJ2-2; 9 bases match TRBD1. From germline, CDR1 is SSHAT and CDR2 FNYEAQ (reference sequence). V lost 4 bases and J lost 3; bases outside the gene matches: 6. This CDR3 is 16 amino acids long. CDR3 sequence: CASSSSGTGYTGELFF. DNA for the CDR3: TGTGCCAGCAGCTCATCCGGGACAGGGTACACCGGGGAGCTGTTTTTT. The whole variable domain, filled in from reference TRBV7-7 and TRBJ2-2, reads GAGVSQSPRYKVTKRGQDVTLRCDPISSHATLYWYQQALGQGPEFLTYFNYEAQPDKSGLPSDRFSAERPEGSISTLTIQRTEQRDSAMYRCASSSSGTGYTGELFFGEGSRLTVL.

The gene calls are TRBV7-9 and TRBJ2-5; tentative D call: TRBD1 (6 bases). Germline loops: CDR1 SEHNR, CDR2 FQNEAQ (reference sequence). This CDR3 region has 14 residues. V dropped 4 bases and J dropped 5 bases, with 14 bases sitting between them. In nucleotides, the CDR3 is TGTGCCAGCAGCTGGACAGCGTTCGGGGAGACCCAGTACTTC. As protein: CASSWTAFGETQYF.

This clone has a single count. The V and J genes are TRBV5-1 and TRBJ1-1; the match to TRBD1 covers 7 bases. The CDR3 contains 13 residues. Germline V gene data show CDR1 as SGHRS and CDR2 as YFSETQ. With 4 bases clipped from V and 4 bases from J, the junction kept 4 bases outside the gene matches. The CDR3 reads CASSPRQGTEAFF. DNA for the CDR3: TGCGCCAGCAGCCCAAGACAGGGCACTGAAGCTTTCTTT.

This clone was seen once. The V and J genes are TRBV10-3 and TRBJ1-2; no definite D call. CDR1 and CDR2 (germline): ENHRY, SYGVKD. This CDR3 has 12 residues. Trimming shortened V by 3 bases and J by 6 bases, and 8 bases separated the two germline ends. CDR3 region: CAISDPNNGYTF. The CDR3, as DNA: TGTGCCATCAGTGACCCTAATAATGGCTACACCTTC.

This chain joins TRBV9 and TRBJ2-3; TRBD1 or TRBD2 may be the D gene (5 bases each). V lost 0 bases to trimming and J lost 6 bases, with 11 bases between them. This CDR3 region has 14 residues. Germline V gives CDR1 SGDLS, CDR2 YYNGEE. The CDR3 is CASSVVEGSDTQYF. The CDR3 bases are TGTGCCAGCAGCGTAGTTGAGGGGAGCGATACGCAGTATTTT.

This clone was seen only once. This chain connects TRBV19 to TRBJ2-5, with 12 nucleotides matching TRBD2. The trim removed 1 base at V and 5 bases at J, leaving 8 bases unmatched. The length of the CDR3 is 17 residues. Germline values: CDR1 LNHDA, CDR2 SQIVND (reference sequence). This chain's CDR3 is CASSIGLAGGPGETQYF. CDR3 coding DNA: TGTGCCAGTAGTATAGGTCTAGCGGGGGGGCCGGGCGAGACCCAGTACTTC.

The J gene is TRBJ1-6, the V gene TRBV27, with 7 bases that match TRBD1. Germline CDR1 MNHEY, CDR2 SMNVEV (reference sequence). Trimming cost V 6 bases and J 10 bases; bases outside gene matches: 12. This CDR3 comprises 15 residues. CDR3 region: CASSPTRTGESPLHF. CDR3 bases: TGTGCCAGCAGCCCCACCCGAACAGGGGAATCACCCCTCCACTTT.